This T cell receptor (beta chain) was profiled in a study of tumor-infiltrating lymphocytes in primary liver carcinoma. About the study: The patients included men and women who were aged 30 to 69 years. Study observations and caveats: Presence in all five tumor regions was observed for only about 7-25% of top clones. Tumor-adjacent and tumor-blood pairs shared a smaller degree of overlap than tumor region pairs.

Comments on this clonotype: Its antigen is as yet unknown. An end of the junction differs from the germline gene, which may be a read error.

From around 530 ng of total RNA, TCR beta-specific cDNA was reverse-transcribed using a constant-region primer. Three-round nested multiplex PCR performed with slightly modified ARM-PCR produced the TCR beta libraries. A C-beta reverse primer and TRBV1-TRBV30 forward primers served in each of the first two PCR rounds, at ten to eleven cycles apiece. TCRdb re-derived calls from the multiplex PCR reads in MiXCR, one entry per CDR3 protein. The table has tens of thousands of distinct CDR3 sequences, 72% seen once. Unsorted bulk tissue, roughly 19-34 mg of it, served as the source for co-extraction of RNA and DNA. The CDR3 covers 13 residues. Germline CDR1 is SQVTM and CDR2 is ANQGSEA.

Sequenced sample: liver tumor tissue from sampling region 1. The subset: tumor region T1, superior pole. The sequence was obtained from a man in his forties or fifties with primary liver carcinoma and hepatitis B virus infection. The genes are TRBV29-1 and TRBJ2-5; D gene ambiguous. The DNA of the CDR3 is TGCAACGTTGGTGGAAGGGCCGTTGAGACCCAGTACTTC. It specifies CNVGGRAVETQYF.